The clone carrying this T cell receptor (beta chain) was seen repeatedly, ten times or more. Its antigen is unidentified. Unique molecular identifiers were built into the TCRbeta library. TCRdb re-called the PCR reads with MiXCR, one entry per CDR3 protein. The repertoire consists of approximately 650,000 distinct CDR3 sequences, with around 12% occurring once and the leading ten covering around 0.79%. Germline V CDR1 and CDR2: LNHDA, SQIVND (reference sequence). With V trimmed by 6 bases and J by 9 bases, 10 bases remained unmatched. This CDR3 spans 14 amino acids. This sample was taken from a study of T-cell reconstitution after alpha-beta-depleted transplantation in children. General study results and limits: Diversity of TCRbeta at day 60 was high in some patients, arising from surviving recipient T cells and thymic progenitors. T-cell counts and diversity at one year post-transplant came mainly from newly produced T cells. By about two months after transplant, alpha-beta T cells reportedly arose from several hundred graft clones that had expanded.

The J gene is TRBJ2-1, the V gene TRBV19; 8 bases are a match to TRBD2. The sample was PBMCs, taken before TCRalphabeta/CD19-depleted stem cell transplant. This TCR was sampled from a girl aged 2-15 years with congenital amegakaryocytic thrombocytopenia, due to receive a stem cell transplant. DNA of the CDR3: TGTGCCAGTAGACCCGGGACTAGGTTCATTGAGCAGTTCTTC. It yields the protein CASRPGTRFIEQFF.